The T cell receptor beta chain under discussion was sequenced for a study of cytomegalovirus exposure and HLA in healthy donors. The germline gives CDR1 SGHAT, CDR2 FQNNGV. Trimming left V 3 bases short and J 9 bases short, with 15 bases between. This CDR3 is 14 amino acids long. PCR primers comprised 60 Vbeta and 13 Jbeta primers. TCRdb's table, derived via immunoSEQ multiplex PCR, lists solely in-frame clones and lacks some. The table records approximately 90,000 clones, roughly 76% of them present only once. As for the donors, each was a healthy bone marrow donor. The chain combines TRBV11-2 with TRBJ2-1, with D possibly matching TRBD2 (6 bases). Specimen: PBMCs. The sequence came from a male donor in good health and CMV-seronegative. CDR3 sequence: CASSFSGSPAEQFF. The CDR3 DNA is TGTGCCAGCAGCTTTAGCGGTTCGCCAGCTGAGCAGTTCTTC.